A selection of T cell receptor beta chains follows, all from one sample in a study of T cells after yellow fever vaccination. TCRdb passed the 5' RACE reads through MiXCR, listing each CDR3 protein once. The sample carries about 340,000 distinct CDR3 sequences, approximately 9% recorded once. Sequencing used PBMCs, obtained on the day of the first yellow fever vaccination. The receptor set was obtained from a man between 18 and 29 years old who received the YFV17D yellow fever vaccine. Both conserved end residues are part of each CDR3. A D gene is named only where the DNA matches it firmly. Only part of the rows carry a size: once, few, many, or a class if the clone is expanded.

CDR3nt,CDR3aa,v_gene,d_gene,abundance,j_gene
TGTGCCAGCAGCTTAGCGAGGCTAGCGGGGGGGCCTGGGGCCAACGTCCTGACTTTC,CASSLARLAGGPGANVLTF,TRBV7-8,TRBD2,-,TRBJ2-6
TGTGCCAGCAGTGCCAAGTTTAATTCACCCCTCCACTTT,CASSAKFNSPLHF,TRBV27,-,-,TRBJ1-6
TGTGCCAGCAGTTGGGCTTCTGGGGCCAACGTCCTGACTTTC,CASSWASGANVLTF,TRBV12-3/TRBV12-4,-,many,TRBJ2-6
TGCGCCAGCAGCCAAGGCAATGGGGGAGGCGAGACCCAGTACTTC,CASSQGNGGGETQYF,TRBV4-1,-,few,TRBJ2-5
TGTGCCAGCAGCGCGGACTTATCATTGGAGACCCAGTACTTC,CASSADLSLETQYF,TRBV7-2,-,many,TRBJ2-5
TGCAGTGCTATAGTAGCGGGGGGGGAGACCCAGTACTTC,CSAIVAGGETQYF,TRBV20-1,TRBD2,few,TRBJ2-5
TGTGCCAGCTCTCGACAGGGATCAAACACCGGGGAGCTGTTTTTT,CASSRQGSNTGELFF,TRBV18,TRBD1,few,TRBJ2-2
TGTGCCAGCAGCTTAGCTGCAGGGAGGGGGAACACTGAAGCTTTCTTT,CASSLAAGRGNTEAFF,TRBV7-3,-,many,TRBJ1-1
TGTGCCAGCAGCCCCCGCCTTACTTCTGGAAACACCATATATTTT,CASSPRLTSGNTIYF,TRBV7-2,-,few,TRBJ1-3
TGTGCCAGCAGCTTGGGCGGGAATGGTCTCTATGGCTACACCTTC,CASSLGGNGLYGYTF,TRBV5-6,-,few,TRBJ1-2
TGTGCCAGCAGCCGCGAGGACAGGGAAGCTTTCTTT,CASSREDREAFF,TRBV3-1,TRBD1,few,TRBJ1-1
TGTGCCAGCAGGGAAAGGGCTGGGGCCAACGTCCTGACTTTC,CASRERAGANVLTF,TRBV7-6,-,few,TRBJ2-6
TGTGCCACCAGTGATTGGGGAGCTGGGCTCTACAATGAGCAGTTCTTC,CATSDWGAGLYNEQFF,TRBV24-1,-,-,TRBJ2-1
TGTGCCAGCCTCCCCGGGGGGGGAAATCAGCCCCAGCATTTT,CASLPGGGNQPQHF,TRBV28,-,-,TRBJ1-5
TGCGCCAGCAGCTTGGCCGGGGCCAACACCGGGGAGCTGTTTTTT,CASSLAGANTGELFF,TRBV5-1,-,many,TRBJ2-2
TGTGCCAGCTCACCAACAGGACTAGCGGGGGGGAATGAGCAGTTCTTC,CASSPTGLAGGNEQFF,TRBV18,TRBD2,few,TRBJ2-1
TGTGCCAGCATCCGCCCCCTGGGGCAGGGCCGACCGGGCGGCTACACCTTC,CASIRPLGQGRPGGYTF,TRBV5-8,-,few,TRBJ1-2
TGTGCCAGTAGAAGGGGTGAAAAACTGTTTTTT,CASRRGEKLFF,TRBV19,-,-,TRBJ1-4
TGCGCCAGCAGCATGGACAGTAATTCACCCCTCCACTTT,CASSMDSNSPLHF,TRBV5-1,-,many,TRBJ1-6
TGTGCCAGCAGCTTAAGGGGCACTAATGAAAAACTGTTTTTT,CASSLRGTNEKLFF,TRBV7-2,-,many,TRBJ1-4
TGTGCCAGTAAGACTCCTCTCGGCACAGATACGCAGTATTTT,CASKTPLGTDTQYF,TRBV6-1,-,few,TRBJ2-3
TGTGCCAGCAGTTCGGGATACGCCGGGGAGCTGTTTTTT,CASSSGYAGELFF,TRBV27,-,many,TRBJ2-2
TGTGCCAGCAGTGGCCCAAAACTAGCGGGGGACTCCAGGGGTGAGCAGTTCTTC,CASSGPKLAGDSRGEQFF,TRBV25-1,TRBD2,-,TRBJ2-1
TGTGCCAGCAGCTTAGCGACACGGGAAAAACTGTTTTTT,CASSLATREKLFF,TRBV7-2,-,few,TRBJ1-4
TGTGCCAGCAGCCTTCAAGCGGGGCTAACCTACGAGCAGTACTTC,CASSLQAGLTYEQYF,TRBV7-2,TRBD2,few,TRBJ2-7
TGTGCCAGCAGTGGGGGACTAGCGGGGGACTCCTACAATGAGCAGTTCTTC,CASSGGLAGDSYNEQFF,TRBV2,TRBD2,few,TRBJ2-1
TGTGCCAGCAGTTTAGCCTGGGCCAGCCGGATGAACACTGAAGCTTTCTTT,CASSLAWASRMNTEAFF,TRBV12-3/TRBV12-4,-,many,TRBJ1-1
TGTGCCAGCAGCCAACACGGGACGGTGGATGGCTACGAGCAGTACTTC,CASSQHGTVDGYEQYF,TRBV3-1,-,many,TRBJ2-7
TGCAGCGTTGGGGGGCAGGGGTTTAATCTTCACGGCTACACCTTC,CSVGGQGFNLHGYTF,TRBV29-1,-,-,TRBJ1-2
TGCAGCGTTGAAGATCTGGCAGCGAACACTGAAGCTTTCTTT,CSVEDLAANTEAFF,TRBV29-1,-,-,TRBJ1-1